Below are 3 T cell receptor beta chains sequenced from a single sample in a study of Ad26.COV2.S vaccination and SARS-CoV-2 variants. Treatment given: roughly 18 received Ad26.COV2.S at low or high dose, single or two shots; several received placebo; per-sample allocation not given. Sampling was performed 63 days after the first vaccine or placebo injection. Here immunoSEQ multiplex PCR was the method, and the copy in TCRdb shows in-frame clones only, minus some. This repertoire shows about 440,000 clones, roughly 91% found once; its top ten account for approximately 4.3%. The starting material was peripheral blood, obtained in a trial of Ad26.COV2.S vaccine versus placebo. The source of these receptors is a person between 18 and 59 years old who received the Ad26.COV2.S COVID-19 vaccine or a placebo.

As for this clone: The junction shows a germline mismatch at one end, possibly a read error. This chain links TRBV29-1 with TRBJ2-5; either TRBD1 or TRBD2 may supply D (6 bases each). The germline gives CDR1 SQVTM, CDR2 ANQGSEA. The CDR3 runs 12 residues. DNA for the CDR3: TGCAGCGTCGAAGGGGGGTGGGAGACCCAGTACTTC. Translation: CSVEGGWETQYF.

The chain joins TRBV27 to TRBJ2-1, with 10 bases aligning to TRBD2. V lost 1 base, J lost 4 bases, and 10 bases stayed unmatched. The length of the CDR3 is 18 residues. Germline-derived CDR1 and CDR2 are MNHEY and SMNVEV (reference sequence). CDR3 region: CASSLFGLAGVSYNEQFF. CDR3 nucleotide sequence: TGTGCCAGCAGTTTATTTGGGCTAGCGGGAGTATCATACAATGAGCAGTTCTTC.

This clone was recorded many times. This chain joins TRBV7-3 and TRBJ2-7; D gene uncertain. Germline-derived CDR1 and CDR2 are SGHTA and FQGTGA. The CDR3 extends over 13 amino acids. V was cut by 2 bases and J by 6 bases, with 11 bases left in between. CDR3 nucleotide sequence: TGTGCCAGCAGCTTAGTGGCTAGTCGCGAGCAGTACTTC. Translation gives CASSLVASREQYF.